The T cell receptor (beta chain) under discussion was sequenced for a study of cytomegalovirus exposure and HLA in healthy donors. Overall study context: Assignment to the Caucasian-associated ancestry cluster applied to roughly 80% of the approximately 390 genotyped donors.

Study-level points and caveats: For cytomegalovirus status, the classifier reportedly gave diagnoses with high specificity and sensitivity. In a later analysis, TCR association rates varied by HLA locus: DRB1 most, HLA-C fewest. The authors confirmed in vitro that three CMV-associated chains were specific for CMV antigens.

With 60 Vbeta and 13 Jbeta primers, the PCR was carried out. The data were produced by immunoSEQ multiplex PCR, yet TCRdb's version contains in-frame clones alone and is incomplete. The sample gives 100,000 to 150,000 clones, approximately 10% of which show up once; roughly 6.4% is in the top ten. The length of the CDR3 is 13 residues. Germline V gene lookup returns CDR1 MNHEY and CDR2 SVGAGI. Trimming removed 2 bases at V and 8 bases at J, with 12 bases between. Note on this clone: What it recognizes is unknown.

J is TRBJ1-2 and V is TRBV6-5; the D gene is possibly TRBD1 (6 bases). The sequenced sample was PBMCs. This TCR was sampled from a woman aged 40 to 50 in good health and CMV-seropositive. The CDR3 here is CASSYQGGGGYTF. CDR3 sequence (DNA): TGTGCCAGCAGTTACCAGGGAGGGGGAGGCTACACCTTC.